The count of the clone carrying this T cell receptor beta chain is one. Some clones are missing from TCRdb's copy, which holds only in-frame ones; the method was immunoSEQ multiplex PCR. The sample holds 65,000 to 95,000 clones; over 85% are singletons and the top ten take about 0.2%. This specimen belongs to a study of OX40 agonist ivuxolimab in advanced cancers. J lost 2 bases, V lost 1 base, and 5 bases had no gene match. The CDR3 loop spans 15 amino acids. Germline CDR1 reads SGHTA; CDR2 reads FQGTGA. If patients had autoimmune disease history or systemic immunosuppression, they were excluded. This specimen was CD4+ or CD8+ T cells sorted from blood, taken in a trial of the OX40 agonist ivuxolimab. V usage is TRBV7-3 and J usage is TRBJ2-7; 7 nucleotides line up with TRBD2. The receptor comes from an adult with an advanced solid tumor such as melanoma, head and neck, liver or kidney cancer. The CDR3 loop is CASSLRSGATYEQYF. CDR3 DNA sequence: TGTGCCAGCAGCTTAAGGAGCGGGGCCACCTACGAGCAGTACTTC.